These T cell receptor beta chains were read from a single sample in a study of cytomegalovirus exposure and HLA in healthy donors. Generated by immunoSEQ multiplex PCR, the TCRdb table keeps only in-frame clones and is missing some. This table holds about 79,000 clones, roughly 69% found once. The sample consisted of PBMCs. The receptors originated from a woman aged 45-60 years in good health and CMV-seropositive. Both conserved end residues are part of each CDR3. D genes are given only for firm matches. Size tells how often a clone was seen (once, few, many) or the class of an expanded clone, and some rows leave it out.

size: -
V: TRBV7-7
D: TRBD1
J: TRBJ2-5
DNA: TGTGCCAGCAGCTTAGCAGCGACAGGGGGCTTTGGGACCCAGTACTTC
CDR3: CASSLAATGGFGTQYF

size: -
V: TRBV19
D: -
J: TRBJ1-1
DNA: TGTGCCAGTAGTATAGGGCCAGGGGTGAACACTGAAGCTTTCTTT
CDR3: CASSIGPGVNTEAFF

size: once
V: TRBV5-1
D: TRBD1
J: TRBJ1-1
DNA: TGCGCCAGCAGCCTGCATTTAAGACAGGGGAACACTGAAGCTTTCTTT
CDR3: CASSLHLRQGNTEAFF

size: -
V: TRBV4-1
D: TRBD2
J: TRBJ2-1
DNA: TGCGCCAGCAGCCAAGACAGCGGGGGGAACAATGAGCAGTTCTTC
CDR3: CASSQDSGGNNEQFF

size: once
V: TRBV6-5
D: TRBD1
J: TRBJ2-1
DNA: TGTGCCAGCAGTGCCTGGGACAGCCCTACACAGCAGTTCTTC
CDR3: CASSAWDSPTQQFF

size: few
V: TRBV13
D: -
J: TRBJ1-2
DNA: TGTGCCAGCAGCTGGGGCAGCACAGGGTCTGAAGATGGCTACACCTTC
CDR3: CASSWGSTGSEDGYTF

size: -
V: TRBV5-4
D: -
J: TRBJ2-2
DNA: TGTGCCAGCAGCTTGGGGGGGCGAAGAGATACCGGGGAGCTGTTTTTT
CDR3: CASSLGGRRDTGELFF

size: -
V: TRBV6-5
D: -
J: TRBJ2-7
DNA: TGTGCCAGCAGTTACTCGCAGGGGTCCTACGAGCAGTACTTC
CDR3: CASSYSQGSYEQYF

size: -
V: TRBV5-1
D: TRBD1
J: TRBJ1-5
DNA: TGCGCCAGCAGCTTGGGGGACAGTATAAGGCAGCCCCAGCATTTT
CDR3: CASSLGDSIRQPQHF

size: -
V: TRBV6-1
D: -
J: TRBJ1-5
DNA: TGTGCCAGCAGCAAGGACACTAGCAATCAGCCCCAGCATTTT
CDR3: CASSKDTSNQPQHF

size: once
V: TRBV19
D: -
J: TRBJ1-5
DNA: TGTGCCAGTAGTATCTCAGGGCCGTACAATCAGCCCCAGCATTTT
CDR3: CASSISGPYNQPQHF

size: -
V: TRBV20-1
D: -
J: TRBJ2-5
DNA: TGCAGTGCTTATCCGGGGGAGACCCAGTACTTC
CDR3: CSAYPGETQYF

size: -
V: TRBV7-2
D: -
J: TRBJ2-5
DNA: TGTGCCAGCAGTTTGACTGAAAAGACCCAGTACTTC
CDR3: CASSLTEKTQYF

size: -
V: TRBV25-1
D: -
J: TRBJ2-2
DNA: TGTGCCAGCAGTGATGCCGGCGGGGTCACCGGGGAGCTGTTTTTT
CDR3: CASSDAGGVTGELFF

size: -
V: TRBV20-1
D: -
J: TRBJ2-7
DNA: TGCAGTGCTGATCGGGGATACGAGCAGTACTTC
CDR3: CSADRGYEQYF

size: -
V: TRBV7-3
D: TRBD1
J: TRBJ2-5
DNA: TGTGCCAGCAGCTTAGGGGTGGGACAGGGGGAAGAGACCCAGTACTTC
CDR3: CASSLGVGQGEETQYF

size: -
V: TRBV10-3
D: -
J: TRBJ1-5
DNA: TGTGCCATCACCGCGCCGGCCCGGGAACATGGGCGCAATCAGCCCCAGCATTTT
CDR3: CAITAPAREHGRNQPQHF

size: -
V: TRBV5-6
D: TRBD1
J: TRBJ1-4
DNA: TGTGCCAGCAGCTTGGTAGGCAGGGGGCTTGGTGAAAAACTGTTTTTT
CDR3: CASSLVGRGLGEKLFF

size: -
V: TRBV11-3
D: TRBD2
J: TRBJ2-3
DNA: TGTGCCAGCAGCATTCCGGGACTAGCGGGGGGTTTAAAGACAGATACGCAGTATTTT
CDR3: CASSIPGLAGGLKTDTQYF

size: -
V: TRBV11-3
D: TRBD1
J: TRBJ2-2
DNA: TGTGCCAGCAGCTCCCCGGGACAGGGGGCCGGGGAGCTGTTTTTT
CDR3: CASSSPGQGAGELFF

size: few
V: TRBV4-2
D: TRBD1
J: TRBJ1-6
DNA: TGTGCCAGCAGCCAAGGGGGGACAGGGGCCTCACCCCTCCACTTT
CDR3: CASSQGGTGASPLHF

size: -
V: TRBV18
D: -
J: TRBJ1-2
DNA: TGTGCCAGCTCACCGGTCGACAGCGTAGCAGTAGGTGGCTACACCTTC
CDR3: CASSPVDSVAVGGYTF

size: -
V: TRBV27
D: -
J: TRBJ1-2
DNA: TGTGCCAGCAGTTGGCGCCGGGGCTATGGCTACACCTTC
CDR3: CASSWRRGYGYTF

size: -
V: TRBV9
D: -
J: TRBJ1-4
DNA: TGTGCCAGCAGCGTCGGTCCTTCAAATGAAAAACTGTTTTTT
CDR3: CASSVGPSNEKLFF

size: -
V: TRBV9
D: -
J: TRBJ1-2
DNA: TGTGCCAGCAGCGTAGGGGGCGCGGGATCTAAGTATGGCTACACCTTC
CDR3: CASSVGGAGSKYGYTF

size: few
V: TRBV2
D: TRBD1
J: TRBJ1-2
DNA: TGTGCCAGCAGTGGGGACAGGGGTGATGGCTACACCTTC
CDR3: CASSGDRGDGYTF